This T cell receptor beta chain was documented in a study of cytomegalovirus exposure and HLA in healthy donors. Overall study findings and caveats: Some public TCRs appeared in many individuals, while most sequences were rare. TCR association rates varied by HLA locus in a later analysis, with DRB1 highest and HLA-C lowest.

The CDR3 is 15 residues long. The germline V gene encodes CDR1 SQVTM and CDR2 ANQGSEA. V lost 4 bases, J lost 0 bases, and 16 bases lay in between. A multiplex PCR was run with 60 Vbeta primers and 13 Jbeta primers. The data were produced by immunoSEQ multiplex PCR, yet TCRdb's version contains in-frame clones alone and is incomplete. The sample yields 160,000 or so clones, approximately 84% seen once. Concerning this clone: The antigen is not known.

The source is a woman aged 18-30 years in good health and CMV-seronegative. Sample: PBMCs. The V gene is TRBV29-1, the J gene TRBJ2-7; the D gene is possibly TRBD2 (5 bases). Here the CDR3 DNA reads TGCAGCGTTGCGGTATTGAGGGCCGGCTCCTACGAGCAGTACTTC. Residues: CSVAVLRAGSYEQYF.